This TCR beta chain was retrieved from a study of T cells expressing NK-cell markers. General observations from the study: Roughly 1.0-7.0% of CD8+ T cells in several donors belonged to dominant NKG2C+ clonotypes.

The CDR3 loop spans 15 amino acids. Germline values: CDR1 SNHLY, CDR2 FYNNEI. TCRdb re-called the 5' RACE reads and catalogs CDR3 proteins one per entry, DNA excluded. The table lists 400,000 or so distinct CDR3 sequences. On this clonotype itself: Its antigen remains unknown.

The chain is built from TRBV2 and TRBJ2-5; TCRdb picks TRBD2, but there is no DNA to check that call. Specimen: blood T cells: a sorted CD56 or NKG2C T cell subset, CD4+ or CD8+ T cells, or bulk PBMC T cells (not recorded which). This receptor was obtained from a woman aged 45-59 years in good health. CDR3 in amino acids: CANTLEVQSKETQYF.